Described below is a single TCR beta chain sequence and its context. Its antigen remains unidentified. CDR3 length equals 16 residues. The V end lost 5 bases, the J end lost 1 base, and 18 bases lay between the germline ends. The germline V gene has CDR1 SGHVS and CDR2 FQNEAQ. The data stem from a study of neoadjuvant anti-PD-1 for oral cavity cancer. Points from the study as a whole: TCR analyses covered only three patients per response group.

Sequenced by immunoSEQ multiplex PCR; TCRdb stores in-frame clones only, minus some. The sample contains 17,000 or so clones, about 61% of which appear only once. No culture or expansion preceded analysis of these blood cells. The gene calls are TRBV7-8 and TRBJ2-7; D may be TRBD1 (5 bases). This clonotype originated in a person aged 35-80 years with oral cavity squamous cell carcinoma. Sample: PBMCs, taken before nivolumab (anti-PD-1) treatment. This CDR3 reads CASSRDPVDKSYEQYF. DNA of the CDR3: TGTGCCAGCAGCCGTGACCCGGTGGACAAGTCCTACGAGCAGTACTTC.